This is a list of T cell receptor beta chains from one sample in a study of T-cell memory formation after mild COVID-19. From the 5' RACE reads, TCRdb called clonotypes with MiXCR, one entry per CDR3 protein. The data show around 150,000 distinct CDR3 sequences, with 14% seen just once and over 12% held by the top ten. Input material: PBMCs or a T cell subset sorted from them (not recorded which). These receptors were taken from an adult woman who had mild COVID-19 (a few samples of this study predate the infection). Cell type and time point are not known. Both conserved end residues are part of each CDR3. The D gene is left open where the match is weak. Rows give clone size only sometimes, using once, few, many, or a class for an expanded clone.

>TRBV12-3/TRBV12-4|-|TRBJ2-1|TRBD2
CASSLALKPQGTSGGYNEQFF
TGTGCCAGCAGTTTAGCGCTAAAACCCCAGGGGACTAGCGGGGGTTACAATGAGCAGTTCTTC
>TRBV7-8|-|TRBJ2-2|-
CASSRHTGELFF
TGTGCCAGCAGCCGGCATACCGGGGAGCTGTTTTTT
>TRBV7-9|-|TRBJ2-5|TRBD1
CASSELGTGVYGPKETQYF
TGTGCCAGCAGCGAACTCGGGACAGGGGTCTATGGGCCGAAAGAGACCCAGTACTTC
>TRBV4-3|few|TRBJ2-1|TRBD2
CASSQVVLAGSYNEQFF
TGCGCCAGCAGCCAAGTTGTACTAGCGGGCTCCTACAATGAGCAGTTCTTC
>TRBV12-3/TRBV12-4|few|TRBJ2-7|-
CASSFPQQGSYEQYF
TGTGCCAGCAGTTTCCCGCAGCAGGGGTCCTACGAGCAGTACTTC
>TRBV9|many|TRBJ2-3|-
CASSGWGGSGDTQYF
TGTGCCAGCAGCGGATGGGGTGGTAGTGGAGATACGCAGTATTTT
>TRBV4-3|-|TRBJ1-2|TRBD1
CASSPSVDRTWGDYGYTF
TGCGCCAGCAGCCCATCCGTGGACAGGACCTGGGGGGACTATGGCTACACCTTC
>TRBV6-5|-|TRBJ2-1|TRBD2
CASSYSGTSGYNEQFF
TGTGCCAGCAGTTACTCCGGGACTAGCGGCTACAATGAGCAGTTCTTC
>TRBV6-6|few|TRBJ1-4|TRBD1
CASSYGTGIEVGLFF
TGTGCCAGCAGTTACGGGACAGGAATAGAAGTCGGACTGTTTTTT
>TRBV3-1|few|TRBJ2-7|-
CASSQDRVYEQYF
TGTGCCAGCAGCCAAGACAGGGTCTACGAGCAGTACTTC
>TRBV18|few|TRBJ2-7|TRBD1
CASSPSRTGVEQYF
TGTGCCAGCTCACCATCTCGGACAGGGGTCGAGCAGTACTTC
>TRBV7-9|-|TRBJ2-3|TRBD2
CASSSPSGARGYPDTQYF
TGTGCCAGCAGCTCGCCTAGCGGGGCCAGGGGATACCCAGATACGCAGTATTTT
>TRBV5-1|-|TRBJ2-7|-
CASSSSGGLSSYEQYF
TGCGCCAGCAGCTCCTCCGGGGGACTGAGCTCCTACGAGCAGTACTTC
>TRBV7-9|few|TRBJ2-2|-
CASSTRTGAGELFF
TGTGCCAGCAGCACCAGGACGGGGGCCGGGGAGCTGTTTTTT
>TRBV2|few|TRBJ2-1|-
CASSDRETDISNEQFF
TGTGCCAGCAGCGACCGCGAGACAGATATCTCTAATGAGCAGTTCTTC
>TRBV6-4|few|TRBJ2-1|TRBD2
CASSDPSAGGDNEQFF
TGTGCCAGCAGTGACCCCTCAGCGGGAGGGGACAATGAGCAGTTCTTC
>TRBV24-1|-|TRBJ2-5|-
CATGGWETQYF
TGTGCCACCGGAGGATGGGAGACCCAGTACTTC
>TRBV9|-|TRBJ2-1|-
CASSSPPHNEQFF
TGTGCCAGCAGTTCCCCCCCCCACAATGAGCAGTTCTTC
>TRBV6-6|-|TRBJ2-5|-
CASSHRDGDLETQYF
TGTGCCAGCAGTCATCGGGACGGCGACTTGGAGACCCAGTACTTC
>TRBV30|many|TRBJ2-2|-
CAWSGGSTGELFF
TGTGCCTGGAGTGGGGGGTCCACCGGGGAGCTGTTTTTT
>TRBV5-1|-|TRBJ2-6|-
CASTTGSGANVLTF
TGCGCCAGCACCACAGGGTCAGGGGCCAACGTCCTGACTTTC
>TRBV20-1|-|TRBJ2-7|-
CSAHTTHRGSYEQYF
TGCAGTGCTCACACGACACATAGGGGGAGCTACGAGCAGTACTTC
>TRBV6-5|few|TRBJ2-2|-
CASRGRGWEDTGELFF
TGTGCCAGCAGAGGCAGGGGCTGGGAAGACACCGGGGAGCTGTTTTTT
>TRBV7-2|-|TRBJ1-6|TRBD1
CASSPQGVGLNSPLHF
TGTGCCAGCAGCCCGCAGGGGGTTGGACTTAATTCACCCCTCCACTTT
>TRBV20-1|few|TRBJ2-7|-
CSVRVRRGYEQYF
TGCAGTGTCAGGGTCAGGAGGGGCTACGAGCAGTACTTC
>TRBV20-1|few|TRBJ1-1|TRBD1
CSVGQGYNTEAFF
TGCAGTGTGGGACAGGGATACAACACTGAAGCTTTCTTT
>TRBV6-5|-|TRBJ1-6|TRBD1
CASSYWTGVNSPLHF
TGTGCCAGCAGTTACTGGACAGGGGTTAATTCACCCCTCCACTTT
>TRBV4-2|-|TRBJ2-7|-
CASSQAGSTYEQYF
TGTGCCAGCAGCCAAGCCGGGAGCACCTACGAGCAGTACTTC